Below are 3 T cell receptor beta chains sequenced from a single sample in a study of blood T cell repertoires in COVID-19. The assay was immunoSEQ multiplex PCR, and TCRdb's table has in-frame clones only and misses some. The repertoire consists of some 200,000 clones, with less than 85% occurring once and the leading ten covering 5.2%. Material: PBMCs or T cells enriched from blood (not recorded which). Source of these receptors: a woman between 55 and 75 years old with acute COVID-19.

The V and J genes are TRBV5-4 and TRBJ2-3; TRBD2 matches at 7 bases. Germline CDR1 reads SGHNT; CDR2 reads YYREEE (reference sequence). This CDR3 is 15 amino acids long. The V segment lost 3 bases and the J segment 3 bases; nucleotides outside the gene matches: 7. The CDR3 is CASSWGEGQTDTQYF. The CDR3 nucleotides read TGTGCCAGCAGCTGGGGGGAGGGCCAGACAGATACGCAGTATTTT.

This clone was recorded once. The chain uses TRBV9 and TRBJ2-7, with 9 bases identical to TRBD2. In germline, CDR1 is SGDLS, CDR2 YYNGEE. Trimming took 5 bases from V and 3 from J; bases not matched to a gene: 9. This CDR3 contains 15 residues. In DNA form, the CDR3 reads TGTGCCAGCAGTGTTAGCGGGAGCTCGGTCTACGAGCAGTACTTC. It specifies CASSVSGSSVYEQYF. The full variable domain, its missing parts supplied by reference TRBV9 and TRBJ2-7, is DSGVTQTPKHLITATGQRVTLRCSPRSGDLSVYWYQQSLDQGLQFLIQYYNGEERAKGNILERFSAQQFPDLHSELNLSSLELGDSALYFCASSVSGSSVYEQYFGPGTRLTVT.

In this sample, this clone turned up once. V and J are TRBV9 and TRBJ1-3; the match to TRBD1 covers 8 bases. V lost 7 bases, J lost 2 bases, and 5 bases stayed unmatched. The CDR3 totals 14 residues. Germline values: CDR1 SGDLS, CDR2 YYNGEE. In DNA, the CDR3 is TGTGCCAGCGATCAGGGGGCGCCTGGAAACACCATATATTTT. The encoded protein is CASDQGAPGNTIYF.